The TCR beta chain described here comes from a study of T cells in Graves' hyperthyroidism and ophthalmopathy. This clonotype was seen many times. TCR beta CDR3 sequences were amplified from RNA transcripts. HTBI primers were used for first-round RT-PCR of the TCR CDR3. TCRdb fed the multiplex PCR reads into MiXCR, producing one record per CDR3 protein. The repertoire holds 350,000 to 450,000 distinct CDR3 sequences, with more than 12% as singletons. A patient was excluded if there was uncontrolled infection, other autoimmune disease, pregnancy or lactation. Germline V gene lookup returns CDR1 SQVTM and CDR2 ANQGSEA. J lost 6 bases, V lost 6 bases, and 8 bases had no gene match. CDR3 length: 14 residues.

V gene TRBV29-1 combines with J gene TRBJ2-3, with 11 bases fitting TRBD2. The TCR originated in a man between 45 and 60 years old with Graves' ophthalmopathy. The sequenced sample consisted of blood. For the CDR3, the DNA is TGCAGCGTCAGCACTAGCGGGAGAAGGGATACGCAGTATTTT. This gives the protein CSVSTSGRRDTQYF.